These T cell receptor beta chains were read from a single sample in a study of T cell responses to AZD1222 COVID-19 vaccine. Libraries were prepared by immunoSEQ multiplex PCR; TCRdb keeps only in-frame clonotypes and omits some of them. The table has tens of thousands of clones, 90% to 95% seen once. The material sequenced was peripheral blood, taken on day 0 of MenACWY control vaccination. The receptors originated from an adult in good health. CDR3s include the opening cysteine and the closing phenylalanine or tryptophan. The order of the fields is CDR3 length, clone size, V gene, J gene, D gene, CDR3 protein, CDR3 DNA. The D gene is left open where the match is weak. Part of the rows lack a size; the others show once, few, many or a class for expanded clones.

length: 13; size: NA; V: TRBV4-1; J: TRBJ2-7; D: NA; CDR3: CASSQAHSYEQYF; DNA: TGCGCCAGCAGCCAAGCGCACTCCTACGAGCAGTACTTC
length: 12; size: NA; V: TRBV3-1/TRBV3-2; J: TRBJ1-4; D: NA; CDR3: CASSQTPEKLFF; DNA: TGTGCCAGCAGCCAAACCCCGGAAAAACTGTTTTTT
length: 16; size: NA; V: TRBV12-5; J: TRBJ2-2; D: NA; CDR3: CASGSVTRGNTGELFF; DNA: TGTGCTAGTGGTTCGGTAACTAGGGGGAACACCGGGGAGCTGTTTTTT
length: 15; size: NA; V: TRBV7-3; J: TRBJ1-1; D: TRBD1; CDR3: CASSPQGALNTEAFF; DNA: TGTGCCAGCAGCCCACAGGGGGCATTAAATACTGAAGCTTTCTTT
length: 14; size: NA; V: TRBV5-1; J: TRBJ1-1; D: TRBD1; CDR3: CASSLGQGFTEAFF; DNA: TGCGCCAGCAGCTTGGGACAGGGGTTCACTGAAGCTTTCTTT
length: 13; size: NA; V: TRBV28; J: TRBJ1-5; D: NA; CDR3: CASSQTGYQPQHF; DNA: TGTGCCAGCAGTCAAACAGGTTATCAGCCCCAGCATTTT
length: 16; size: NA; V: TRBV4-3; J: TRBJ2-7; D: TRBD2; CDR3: CASSQDQGGFYSEQYF; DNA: TGCGCCAGCAGCCAAGACCAGGGAGGGTTCTATTCCGAGCAGTACTTC
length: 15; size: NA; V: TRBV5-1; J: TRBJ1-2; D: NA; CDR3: CASSPQPGDVGGYTF; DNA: TGCGCCAGCAGCCCTCAGCCCGGGGATGTTGGGGGCTACACCTTC
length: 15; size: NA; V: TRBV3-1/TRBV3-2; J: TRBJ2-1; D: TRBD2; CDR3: CASSQSGRPYNEQFF; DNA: TGTGCCAGCAGCCAAAGCGGGAGGCCCTACAATGAGCAGTTCTTC
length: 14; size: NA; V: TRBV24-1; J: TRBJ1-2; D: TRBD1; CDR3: CATSDPRDSYGYTF; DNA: TGTGCCACCAGTGATCCCCGGGACAGCTATGGCTACACCTTC
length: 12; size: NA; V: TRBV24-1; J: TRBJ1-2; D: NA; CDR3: CATAGDNYGYTF; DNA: TGTGCCACGGCAGGGGATAACTATGGCTACACCTTC
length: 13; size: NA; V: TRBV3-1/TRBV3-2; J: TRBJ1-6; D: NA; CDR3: CASSGGRYSPLHF; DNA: TGTGCCAGCAGCGGGGGACGGTATTCACCCCTCCACTTT
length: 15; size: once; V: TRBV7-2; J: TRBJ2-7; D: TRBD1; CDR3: CASSLGDRVTYEQYF; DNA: TGTGCCAGCAGCTTAGGGGACAGGGTAACCTACGAGCAGTACTTC
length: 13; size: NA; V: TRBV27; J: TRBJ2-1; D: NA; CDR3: CASSLPSGREQFF; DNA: TGTGCCAGCAGTTTACCCTCCGGACGTGAGCAGTTCTTC
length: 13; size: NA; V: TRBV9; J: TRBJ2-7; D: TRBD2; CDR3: CASSPGGGYEQYF; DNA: TGTGCCAGCAGCCCCGGGGGGGGTTACGAGCAGTACTTC
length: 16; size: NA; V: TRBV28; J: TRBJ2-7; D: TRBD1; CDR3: CASSTYDRASSYEQYF; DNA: TGTGCCAGCAGTACCTACGACAGGGCGAGCTCCTACGAGCAGTACTTC
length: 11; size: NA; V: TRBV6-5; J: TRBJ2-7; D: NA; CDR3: CASRSPGEQYF; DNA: TGTGCCAGCAGGTCCCCGGGCGAGCAGTACTTC
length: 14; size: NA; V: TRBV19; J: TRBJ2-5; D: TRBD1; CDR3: CASSIGQGVETQYF; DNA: TGTGCCAGTAGTATTGGGCAGGGGGTAGAGACCCAGTACTTC
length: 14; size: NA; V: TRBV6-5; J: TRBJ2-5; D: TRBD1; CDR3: CASSYSTGGETQYF; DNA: TGTGCCAGCAGTTACTCGACAGGGGGAGAGACCCAGTACTTC
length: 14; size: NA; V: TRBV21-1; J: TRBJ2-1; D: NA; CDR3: CASSKPGQGEEQFF; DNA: TGTGCCAGCAGCAAACCCGGACAGGGCGAAGAGCAGTTCTTC
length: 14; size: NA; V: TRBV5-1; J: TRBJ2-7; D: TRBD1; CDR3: CASSRDRGSYEQYF; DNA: TGCGCCAGCAGTCGGGACAGGGGGTCCTACGAGCAGTACTTC
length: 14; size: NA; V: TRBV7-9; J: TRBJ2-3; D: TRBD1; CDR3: CAGRRTGAADTQYF; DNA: TGTGCCGGACGACGGACAGGGGCGGCAGATACGCAGTATTTT
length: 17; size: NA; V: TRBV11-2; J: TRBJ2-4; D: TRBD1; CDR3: CASSLVGTGREGNIQYF; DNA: TGTGCCAGCAGCTTAGTTGGGACAGGGAGGGAAGGAAACATTCAGTACTTC
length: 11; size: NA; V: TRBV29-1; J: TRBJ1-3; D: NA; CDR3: CSVDVGNTIYF; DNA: TGCAGCGTTGATGTGGGAAACACCATATATTTT
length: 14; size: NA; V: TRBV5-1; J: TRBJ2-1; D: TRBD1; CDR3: CASSSRDRGNEQFF; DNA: TGCGCCAGCAGCTCCCGGGACAGGGGGAATGAGCAGTTCTTC
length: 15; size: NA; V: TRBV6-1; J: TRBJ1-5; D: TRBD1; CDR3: CASSERGLRRQPQHF; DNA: TGTGCCAGCAGTGAAAGGGGGCTCAGAAGGCAGCCCCAGCATTTT
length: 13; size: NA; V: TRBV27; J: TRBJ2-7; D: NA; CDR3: CASRAGSPYEQYF; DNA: TGTGCCAGCAGGGCGGGATCCCCCTACGAGCAGTACTTC
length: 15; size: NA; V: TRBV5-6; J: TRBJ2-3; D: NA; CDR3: CASSLAGSSTDTQYF; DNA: TGTGCCAGCAGCTTGGCCGGCTCCAGCACAGATACGCAGTATTTT
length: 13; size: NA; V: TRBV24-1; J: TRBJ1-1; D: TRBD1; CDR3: CATKNRGDTEAFF; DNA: TGTGCCACCAAAAACAGGGGGGACACTGAAGCTTTCTTT
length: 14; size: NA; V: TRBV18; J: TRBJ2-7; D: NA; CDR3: CASSPPARRYEQYF; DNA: TGTGCCAGCTCACCACCGGCCCGCCGCTACGAGCAGTACTTC
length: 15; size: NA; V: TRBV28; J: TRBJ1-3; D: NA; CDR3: CASMEGSQILNTIYF; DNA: TGTGCCAGCATGGAGGGCTCTCAGATTTTAAACACCATATATTTT
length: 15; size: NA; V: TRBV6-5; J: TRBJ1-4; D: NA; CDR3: CASSYGGGRGEKLFF; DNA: TGTGCCAGCAGTTACGGGGGCGGGCGGGGAGAAAAACTGTTTTTT
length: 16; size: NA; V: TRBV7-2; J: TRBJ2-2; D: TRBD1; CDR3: CASSSGDRPSAGELFF; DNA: TGTGCCAGCAGCTCCGGGGACAGGCCATCCGCCGGGGAGCTGTTTTTT
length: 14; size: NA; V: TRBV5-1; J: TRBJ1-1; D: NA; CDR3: CASSFGYGNTEAFF; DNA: TGCGCCAGCAGCTTCGGGTATGGGAACACTGAAGCTTTCTTT
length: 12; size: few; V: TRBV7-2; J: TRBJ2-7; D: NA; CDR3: CASSLKGDEQYF; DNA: TGTGCCAGCAGCTTAAAGGGGGACGAGCAGTACTTC
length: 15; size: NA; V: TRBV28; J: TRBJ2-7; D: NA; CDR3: CASSLSAPGPMEQYF; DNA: TGTGCCAGCAGTTTATCAGCCCCAGGTCCAATGGAGCAGTACTTC
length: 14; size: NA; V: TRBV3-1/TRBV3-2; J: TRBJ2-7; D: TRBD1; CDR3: CASSPLGQTYEQYF; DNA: TGTGCCAGCAGCCCCCTGGGACAGACCTACGAGCAGTACTTC
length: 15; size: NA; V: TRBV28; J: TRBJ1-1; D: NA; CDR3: CASSLTTGMNTEAFF; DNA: TGTGCCAGCAGTTTAACGACAGGTATGAACACTGAAGCTTTCTTT